This section outlines one T cell receptor (beta chain) sequence together with its context. Original processing notes: Researchers report that nucleated cell counts were estimated from reference gene primer amplification. This table comes from immunoSEQ multiplex PCR, and its TCRdb copy is limited to in-frame clones, with some not included. From that table come the V and J calls and clone size; the DNA was used to work out D and trimming. This sample has fewer than 200,000 clones, with approximately 91% found just once. The sample originates from a study of blood T cell repertoires in COVID-19. Study in general: COVID-19 samples collected from the United States, Italy and Spain covered acute and convalescent phases. PBMCs, B-cell-depleted T cells, or T cells were the source of the cDNA or gDNA that made up the material.

Germline V gives CDR1 LGHNA, CDR2 YNFKEQ. This CDR3 comprises 16 residues. V lost 0 bases and J lost 4; bases outside the gene matches: 5. Seattle patients were enrolled during active infection and followed longitudinally. This clonotype was sampled from a man between 18 and 29 years old with COVID-19, enrolled during active disease. V usage is TRBV4-2 and J usage is TRBJ2-5; 10 positions match TRBD2. The sample comprised peripheral blood. The CDR3: CASSQDPSGRGETQYF. CDR3 nucleotide sequence: TGTGCCAGCAGCCAAGATCCTAGCGGGAGAGGAGAGACCCAGTACTTC.